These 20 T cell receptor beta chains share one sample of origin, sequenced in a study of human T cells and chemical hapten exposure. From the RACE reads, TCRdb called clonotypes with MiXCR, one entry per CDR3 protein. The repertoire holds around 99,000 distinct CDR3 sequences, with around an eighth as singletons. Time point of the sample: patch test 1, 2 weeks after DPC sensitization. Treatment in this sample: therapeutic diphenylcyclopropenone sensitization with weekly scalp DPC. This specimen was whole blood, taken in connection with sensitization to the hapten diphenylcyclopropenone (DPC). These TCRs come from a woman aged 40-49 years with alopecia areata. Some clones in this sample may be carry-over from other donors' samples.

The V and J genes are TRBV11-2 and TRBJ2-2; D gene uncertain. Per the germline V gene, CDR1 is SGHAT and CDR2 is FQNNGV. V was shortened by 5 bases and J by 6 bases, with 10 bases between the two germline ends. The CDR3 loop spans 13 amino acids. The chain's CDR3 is CASSPNLAGELFF. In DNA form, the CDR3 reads TGTGCCAGCAGCCCTAACTTGGCCGGGGAGCTGTTTTTT.

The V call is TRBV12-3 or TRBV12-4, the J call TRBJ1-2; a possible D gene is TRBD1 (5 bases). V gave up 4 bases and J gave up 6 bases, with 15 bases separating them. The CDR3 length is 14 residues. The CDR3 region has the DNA TGTGCCAGCAGTTCAAGTGGGGGGATTAATGGCTACACCTTC. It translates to CASSSSGGINGYTF.

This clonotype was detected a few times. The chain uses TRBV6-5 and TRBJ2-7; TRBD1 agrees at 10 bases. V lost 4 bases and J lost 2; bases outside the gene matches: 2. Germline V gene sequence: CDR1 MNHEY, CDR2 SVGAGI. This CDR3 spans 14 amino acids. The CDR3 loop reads CASSFDRGPYEQYF. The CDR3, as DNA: TGTGCCAGCAGTTTCGACAGGGGGCCCTACGAGCAGTACTTC.

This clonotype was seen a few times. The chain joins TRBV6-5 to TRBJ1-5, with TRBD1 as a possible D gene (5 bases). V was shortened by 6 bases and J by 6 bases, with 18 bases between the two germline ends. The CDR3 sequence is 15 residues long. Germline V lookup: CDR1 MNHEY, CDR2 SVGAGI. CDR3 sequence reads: CASSPRDGGGQPQHF. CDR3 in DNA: TGTGCCAGCAGCCCCCGGGACGGCGGGGGTCAGCCCCAGCATTTT.

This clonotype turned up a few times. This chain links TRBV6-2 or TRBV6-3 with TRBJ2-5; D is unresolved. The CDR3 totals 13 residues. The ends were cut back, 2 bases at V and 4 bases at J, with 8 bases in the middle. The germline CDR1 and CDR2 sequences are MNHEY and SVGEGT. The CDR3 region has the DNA TGTGCCAGCAGTTACCTGGGTCCAGAGACCCAGTACTTC. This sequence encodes CASSYLGPETQYF.

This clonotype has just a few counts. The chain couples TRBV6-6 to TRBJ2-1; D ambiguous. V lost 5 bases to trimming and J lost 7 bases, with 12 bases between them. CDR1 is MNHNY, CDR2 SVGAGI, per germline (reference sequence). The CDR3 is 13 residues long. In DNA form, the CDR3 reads TGTGCCAGCAGTCGGCGTGATGTGAATGAGCAGTTCTTC. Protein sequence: CASSRRDVNEQFF.

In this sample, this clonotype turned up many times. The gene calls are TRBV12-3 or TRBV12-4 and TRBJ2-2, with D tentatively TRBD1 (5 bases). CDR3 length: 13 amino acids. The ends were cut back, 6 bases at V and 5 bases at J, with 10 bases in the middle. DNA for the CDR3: TGTGCCAGCAGGGGGCCCGGGACCGGGGAGCTGTTTTTT. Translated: CASRGPGTGELFF.

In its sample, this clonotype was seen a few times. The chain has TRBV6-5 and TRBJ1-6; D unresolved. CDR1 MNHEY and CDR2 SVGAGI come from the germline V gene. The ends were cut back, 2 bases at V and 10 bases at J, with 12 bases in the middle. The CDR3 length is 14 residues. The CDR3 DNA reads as TGTGCCAGCAGTTACGGCAGTGGGAACTCACCCCTCCACTTT. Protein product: CASSYGSGNSPLHF.

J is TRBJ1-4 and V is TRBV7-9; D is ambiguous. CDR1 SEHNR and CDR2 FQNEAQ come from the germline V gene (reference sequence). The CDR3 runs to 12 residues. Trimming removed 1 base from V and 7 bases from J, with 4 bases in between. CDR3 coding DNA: TGTGCCAGCAGCTTAGGGGGTGAAAAACTGTTTTTT. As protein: CASSLGGEKLFF. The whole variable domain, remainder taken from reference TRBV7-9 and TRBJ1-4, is DTGVSQNPRHKITKRGQNVTFRCDPISEHNRLYWYRQTLGQGPEFLTYFQNEAQLEKSRLLSDRFSAERPKGSFSTLEIQRTEQGDSAMYLCASSLGGEKLFFGSGTQLSVL.

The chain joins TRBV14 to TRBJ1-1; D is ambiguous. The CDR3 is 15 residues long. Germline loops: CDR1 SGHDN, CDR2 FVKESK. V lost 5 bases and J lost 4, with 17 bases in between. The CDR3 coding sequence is TGTGCCAGCAGCGAAGGGTTCCCGCAGGCCACTGAAGCTTTCTTT. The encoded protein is CASSEGFPQATEAFF. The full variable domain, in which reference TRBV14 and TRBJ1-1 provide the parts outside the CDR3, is EAGVTQFPSHSVIEKGQTVTLRCDPISGHDNLYWYRRVMGKEIKFLLHFVKESKQDESGMPNNRFLAERTGGTYSTLKVQPAELEDSGVYFCASSEGFPQATEAFFGQGTRLTVV.

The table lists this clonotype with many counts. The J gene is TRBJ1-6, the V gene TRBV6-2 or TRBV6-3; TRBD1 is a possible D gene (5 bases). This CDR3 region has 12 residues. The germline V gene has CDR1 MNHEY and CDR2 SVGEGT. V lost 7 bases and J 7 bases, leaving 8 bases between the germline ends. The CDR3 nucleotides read TGTGCCAGCAACAGGTTGAATTCACCCCTCCACTTT. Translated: CASNRLNSPLHF.

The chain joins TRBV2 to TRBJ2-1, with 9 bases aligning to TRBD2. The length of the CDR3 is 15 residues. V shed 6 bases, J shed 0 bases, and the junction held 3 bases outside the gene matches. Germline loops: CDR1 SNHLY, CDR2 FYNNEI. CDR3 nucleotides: TGTGCCAGCAGGGGTAGCGGGAGCTCCTACAATGAGCAGTTCTTC. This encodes CASRGSGSSYNEQFF.

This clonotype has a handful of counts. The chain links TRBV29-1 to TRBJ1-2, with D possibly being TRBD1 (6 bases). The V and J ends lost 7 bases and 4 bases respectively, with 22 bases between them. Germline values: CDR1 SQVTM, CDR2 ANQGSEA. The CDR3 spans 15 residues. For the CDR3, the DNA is TGCAGCGCTTCCCCCGGGACATCAAGCGGCTATGGCTACACCTTC. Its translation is CSASPGTSSGYGYTF. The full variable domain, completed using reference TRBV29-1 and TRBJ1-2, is SAVISQKPSRDICQRGTSLTIQCQVDSQVTMMFWYRQQPGQSLTLIATANQGSEATYESGFVIDKFPISRPNLTFSTLTVSNMSPEDSSIYLCSASPGTSSGYGYTFGSGTRLTVV.

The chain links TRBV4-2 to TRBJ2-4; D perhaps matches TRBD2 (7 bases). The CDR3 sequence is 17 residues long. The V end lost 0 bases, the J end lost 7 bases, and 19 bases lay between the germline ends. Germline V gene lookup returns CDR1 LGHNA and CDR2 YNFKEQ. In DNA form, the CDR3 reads TGTGCCAGCAGCCAAGATTTGGGGGCGCGGGGGATGAACATTCAGTACTTC. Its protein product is CASSQDLGARGMNIQYF.

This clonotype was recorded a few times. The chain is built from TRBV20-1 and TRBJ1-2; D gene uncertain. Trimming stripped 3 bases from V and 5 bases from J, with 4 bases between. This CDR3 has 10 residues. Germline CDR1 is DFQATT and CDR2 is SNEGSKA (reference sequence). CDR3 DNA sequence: TGCAGTGCTAGTAGTTATGGCTACACCTTC. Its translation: CSASSYGYTF.

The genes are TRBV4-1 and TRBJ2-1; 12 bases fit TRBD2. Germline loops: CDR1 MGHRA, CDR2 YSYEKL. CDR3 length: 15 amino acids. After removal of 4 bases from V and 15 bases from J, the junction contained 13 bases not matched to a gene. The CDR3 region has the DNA TGCGCCAGCAGCCGTTGGCCTAGCGGGAGGGCGGCCCGGTTCTTC. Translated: CASSRWPSGRAARFF.

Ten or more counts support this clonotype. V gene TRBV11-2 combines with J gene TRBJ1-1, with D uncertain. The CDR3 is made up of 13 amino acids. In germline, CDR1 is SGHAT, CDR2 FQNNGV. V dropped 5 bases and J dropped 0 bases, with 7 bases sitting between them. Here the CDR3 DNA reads TGTGCCAGCAGCACCAATCTGAACACTGAAGCTTTCTTT. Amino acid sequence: CASSTNLNTEAFF.

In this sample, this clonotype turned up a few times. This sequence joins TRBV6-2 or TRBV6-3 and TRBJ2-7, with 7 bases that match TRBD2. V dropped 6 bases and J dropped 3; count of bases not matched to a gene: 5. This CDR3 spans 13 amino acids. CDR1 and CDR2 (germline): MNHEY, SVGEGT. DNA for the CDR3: TGTGCCAGCAGCGTCAGGGAGGGCTACGAGCAGTACTTC. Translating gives CASSVREGYEQYF.

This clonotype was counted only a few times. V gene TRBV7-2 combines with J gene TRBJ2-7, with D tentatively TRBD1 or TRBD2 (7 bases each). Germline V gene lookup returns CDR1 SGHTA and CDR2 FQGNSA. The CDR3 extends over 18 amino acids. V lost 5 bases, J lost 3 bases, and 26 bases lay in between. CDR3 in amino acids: CASSPRAGGAQGNYEQYF. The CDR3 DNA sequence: TGTGCCAGCAGCCCTCGAGCAGGGGGGGCGCAGGGGAACTACGAGCAGTACTTC.

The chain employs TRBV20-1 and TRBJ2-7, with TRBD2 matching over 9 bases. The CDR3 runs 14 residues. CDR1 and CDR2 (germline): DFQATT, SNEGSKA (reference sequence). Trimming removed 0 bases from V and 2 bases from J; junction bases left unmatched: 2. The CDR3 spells CSARDLAGTYEQYF. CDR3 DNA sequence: TGCAGTGCTAGAGACCTAGCGGGAACCTACGAGCAGTACTTC.